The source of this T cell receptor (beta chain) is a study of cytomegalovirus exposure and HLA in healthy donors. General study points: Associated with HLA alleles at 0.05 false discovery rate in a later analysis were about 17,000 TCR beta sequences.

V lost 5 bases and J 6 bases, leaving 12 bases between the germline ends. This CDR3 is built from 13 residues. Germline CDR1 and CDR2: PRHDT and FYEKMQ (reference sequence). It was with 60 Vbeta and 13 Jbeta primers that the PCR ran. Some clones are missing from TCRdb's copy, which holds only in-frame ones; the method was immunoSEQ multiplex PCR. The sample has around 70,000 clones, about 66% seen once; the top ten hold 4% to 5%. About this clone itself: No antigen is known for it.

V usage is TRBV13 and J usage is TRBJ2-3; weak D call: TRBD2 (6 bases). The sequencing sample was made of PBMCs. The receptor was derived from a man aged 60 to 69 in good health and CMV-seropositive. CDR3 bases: TGTGCCAGCAGCGGCGGGACCGCGGATACGCAGTATTTT. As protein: CASSGGTADTQYF.